This entry lists 9 T cell receptor beta chains sequenced from one sample in a study of blood T cells in healthy people across ages. It was with a sample-barcoded 5' primer and a J-beta primer mix that a second PCR of about 6 to 12 cycles was run. TCRdb called the 5' RACE reads again in MiXCR, with one record for every CDR3 protein. Of roughly 680,000 distinct CDR3 sequences in the sample, 52% were seen once. Material for sequencing was blood. Source of these receptors: a woman aged 80 or over in good health.

V usage is TRBV4-3 and J usage is TRBJ2-1, with 11 bases that match TRBD2. Unmatched junction bases numbered 9, after V lost 0 bases and J lost 5 bases. Germline-derived CDR1 and CDR2 are LGHNA and YSLEER. The CDR3 covers 18 residues. CDR3 loop: CASSQEALGLADHNEQFF. In DNA, the CDR3 is TGCGCCAGCAGCCAAGAAGCCCTGGGACTAGCGGATCACAATGAGCAGTTCTTC.

The chain couples TRBV25-1 to TRBJ1-5; 8 nucleotides match TRBD1. The CDR3 contains 17 residues. The V segment lost 8 bases and the J segment 1 base; nucleotides outside the gene matches: 13. Germline lookup yields CDR1 MGHDK and CDR2 SYGVNS. The CDR3 DNA reads as TGTGCCAGCCCCCAGGACAGGGAAAGAGGGAGCAATCAGCCCCAGCATTTT. Translated: CASPQDRERGSNQPQHF.

Of note for this clonotype: A much larger clone differs by one base, so this may be a read error. V usage is TRBV28 and J usage is TRBJ2-1; D unresolved. CDR3 length equals 11 residues. V shed 11 bases and J shed 10 bases, with 15 bases lying between them. Germline assignment: CDR1 MDHEN and CDR2 SYDVKM. CDR3 nucleotides: TGTGCCTCCCGGAAGCAGCGCGAGCAGTTCTTC. Translation gives CASRKQREQFF. The variable domain in full, completed from reference TRBV28 and TRBJ2-1, reads DVKVTQSSRYLVKRTGEKVFLECVQDMDHENMFWYRQDPGLGLRLIYFSYDVKMKEKGDIPEGYSVSREKKERFSLILESASTNQTSMYLCASRKQREQFFGPGTRLTVL.

This clonotype was observed a handful of times. CDR3 residues: CASRTQGPYNEQFF. In nucleotides, the CDR3 is TGTGCCAGCAGAACCCAGGGCCCCTACAATGAGCAGTTCTTC. The V gene is TRBV2, the J gene TRBJ2-1; D may be TRBD1 (5 bases). V shed 6 bases and J shed 2 bases, with 11 bases lying between them. The V gene's germline CDR1 is SNHLY and CDR2 FYNNEI. There are 14 residues in the CDR3. The full variable domain, in which reference TRBV2 and TRBJ2-1 provide the parts outside the CDR3, is EPEVTQTPSHQVTQMGQEVILRCVPISNHLYFYWYRQILGQKVEFLVSFYNNEISEKSEIFDDQFSVERPDGSNFTLKIRSTKLEDSAMYFCASRTQGPYNEQFFGPGTRLTVL.

V usage is TRBV20-1 and J usage is TRBJ2-3, with D uncertain. CDR1 is DFQATT, CDR2 SNEGSKA, per germline (reference sequence). This CDR3 has 13 amino acids. Between the trimmed V and J ends, which lost 3 bases and 0 bases, there was a span of 7 bases. The CDR3 DNA reads as TGCAGTGCTAGTAGCTGGAGCACAGATACGCAGTATTTT. It translates to CSASSWSTDTQYF.

The CDR3 DNA reads as TGTGCCAGCAGCCGATACGATGAGCAGTTCTTC. It specifies CASSRYDEQFF. The V and J genes are TRBV7-2 and TRBJ2-1, with D unresolved. Germline V gene sequence: CDR1 SGHTA, CDR2 FQGNSA. The CDR3 runs 11 residues. Trimming took 5 bases from V and 8 from J, leaving 7 bases between them.

The J gene is TRBJ2-3, the V gene TRBV6-4, with TRBD2 matching over 7 bases. CDR3 length equals 16 residues. The V gene's germline CDR1 is MRHNA and CDR2 SNTAGT. Losses at the gene ends were 3 bases for V and 1 base for J; bases not matched to a gene: 7. CDR3 sequence reads: CASSDLAEGGTDTQYF. CDR3 DNA: TGTGCCAGCAGTGATCTAGCGGAGGGAGGCACAGATACGCAGTATTTT.

This clonotype was detected many times. This chain's CDR3 is CSVDKTGRLETQYF. The DNA of the CDR3 is TGCAGCGTTGATAAGACCGGCAGGTTGGAGACCCAGTACTTC. V is TRBV29-1 and J is TRBJ2-5; D gene ambiguous. The germline V and J ends were trimmed by 3 bases and 5 bases, with 16 bases remaining between them. Germline CDR1 is SQVTM and CDR2 is ANQGSEA. The CDR3 sequence is 14 residues long.

The chain couples TRBV20-1 to TRBJ2-1; TRBD2 is a possible D gene (7 bases). Trimming cost V 3 bases and J 4 bases, with 13 bases left between them. This CDR3 region has 14 residues. The V gene's germline CDR1 is DFQATT and CDR2 SNEGSKA (reference sequence). The CDR3 loop is CSASSGGSYNEQFF. In DNA form, the CDR3 reads TGCAGTGCTAGTTCGGGGGGCTCTTACAATGAGCAGTTCTTC.